This TCR beta chain was profiled in a study of early T cells in non-severe SARS-CoV-2 infection. As for the study in general: Bulk RNA isolated from unsorted whole blood underwent sequencing; chains were not paired. Study-wide points: Anti-spike CD8 specificities were favored by VDJdb matching, whose results missed private and CD4 specificities.

Trimming took off 3 bases at V and 5 bases at J, with 8 bases between the two ends. The germline CDR1 and CDR2 sequences are LGHDT and YNNKEL (reference sequence). The CDR3 runs to 12 residues. In the library, individual cDNA molecules carried attached unique molecular identifiers. TCRdb re-called the 5' RACE reads through MiXCR, storing one row per CDR3 protein. The sample lists around 40,000 distinct CDR3 sequences; around 9.9% were seen once. This clonotype was seen many times. Its antigen is still unknown. This chain joins TRBV3-1 and TRBJ2-7; TRBD1 is a possible D gene (5 bases). The TCR comes from an adult who was a healthcare worker with PCR-confirmed SARS-CoV-2 infection or an uninfected control (not recorded which). Material: whole blood. CDR3 in amino acids: CASSQDKDEQYF. Written as DNA, the CDR3 is TGTGCCAGCAGCCAGGACAAGGACGAGCAGTACTTC.